This T cell receptor (beta chain) is from a study of blood T cell repertoires in COVID-19. Turning to the study itself: Samples taken during acute and convalescent COVID-19 were collected in the United States, Italy and Spain.

Original handling: The assay estimated nucleated cells by amplifying reference gene primers. Assay used: immunoSEQ multiplex PCR; TCRdb lists only in-frame clones, some missing. For V, J and clone size, that table is used; D and trimming come from the DNA. The data show over 150,000 clones, with roughly 80% seen just once and about 3.5% held by the top ten. Participants were aged about 18 to 100 years from around 24 US areas. Germline V gives CDR1 MGHRA, CDR2 YSYEKL. V was clipped by 2 bases and J by 6 bases, with 5 bases between them. CDR3 length: 12 amino acids. The TCR was taken from a woman in her twenties or thirties who had recovered from COVID-19. The chain combines TRBV4-1 with TRBJ2-1; D is undetermined. Sequenced input: PBMCs or T cells enriched from blood (not recorded which). CDR3 nucleotide sequence: TGCGCCAGCAGCCAATCAGGCAATGAGCAGTTCTTC. Encoded protein: CASSQSGNEQFF.